These T cell receptor beta chains were read from a single sample in a study of neurological immune-mediated disorders. TCRdb reprocessed the 5' RACE reads with MiXCR, giving one entry per CDR3 protein. This table has tens of thousands of distinct CDR3 sequences, 5% to 6% appearing once. What was sequenced was PBMCs. The receptors come from a woman aged 55-69 years with multiple sclerosis. Each CDR3 is given with its conserved first and last residue. A D gene is named only where the DNA matches it firmly. The size entry is marked missing in some rows and otherwise reads once, few, many or a size class.

j_call | clone_size | d_call | v_call | cdr3_aa | cdr3_nt
TRBJ1-1 | many | NA | TRBV20-1 | CSARTAGANEAFF | TGCAGTGCTCGGACAGCCGGCGCGAATGAAGCTTTCTTT
TRBJ2-5 | many | NA | TRBV20-1 | CSARLVGGPKETQYF | TGCAGTGCGCGCCTTGTAGGGGGGCCGAAGGAGACCCAGTACTTC
TRBJ2-2 | many | TRBD2 | TRBV20-1 | CSATGLAGGRTGELFF | TGCAGTGCTACTGGACTAGCGGGGGGGCGGACCGGGGAGCTGTTTTTT
TRBJ1-3 | many | TRBD1 | TRBV20-1 | CSANRGRNTIYF | TGCAGTGCTAACAGGGGGAGGAACACCATATATTTT
TRBJ1-5 | many | NA | TRBV20-1 | CSASYRSFGSNQPQHF | TGCAGTGCTAGTTACAGGTCGTTTGGTAGCAATCAGCCCCAGCATTTT
TRBJ2-2 | many | NA | TRBV6-5 | CASSYLVFANTGELFF | TGTGCCAGCAGTTACTTGGTATTCGCGAACACCGGGGAGCTGTTTTTT
TRBJ1-1 | many | NA | TRBV5-1 | CASSFRKQNTEAFF | TGCGCCAGCAGCTTTCGGAAACAGAACACTGAAGCTTTCTTT
TRBJ2-4 | many | NA | TRBV29-1 | CSVELGSGGKNIQYF | TGCAGCGTTGAGTTGGGGTCCGGGGGCAAAAACATTCAGTACTTC
TRBJ2-3 | many | NA | TRBV6-4 | CASSDGGRSTDTQYF | TGTGCCAGCAGTGACGGCGGCAGAAGCACAGATACGCAGTATTTT
TRBJ2-5 | many | NA | TRBV10-3 | CAIRGGDETQYF | TGTGCCATCAGAGGGGGGGACGAGACCCAGTACTTC
TRBJ1-2 | many | TRBD1 | TRBV7-2 | CASSPDRGRRTF | TGTGCCAGCAGCCCCGACAGGGGGCGTCGCACCTTC
TRBJ1-5 | many | NA | TRBV5-8 | CASSFLSNQPQHF | TGTGCCAGCAGCTTCTTAAGCAATCAGCCCCAGCATTTT
TRBJ1-2 | many | TRBD1 | TRBV5-8 | CASSQAGTGGISNYGYTF | TGTGCCAGCAGCCAGGCCGGGACAGGGGGGATCAGTAACTATGGCTACACCTTC
TRBJ1-1 | NA | NA | TRBV3-1 | CASSQDRVSEAFF | TGTGCCAGCAGCCAAGACAGAGTATCTGAAGCTTTCTTT
TRBJ2-1 | NA | TRBD2 | TRBV27 | CASSLQGGGRNEQFF | TGTGCCAGCAGTCTCCAAGGCGGGGGGCGGAATGAGCAGTTCTTC
TRBJ2-7 | many | NA | TRBV5-1 | CASSLMALRGEQYF | TGCGCCAGCAGCTTGATGGCTTTGCGGGGCGAGCAGTACTTC
TRBJ2-7 | many | TRBD1 | TRBV4-1 | CASSQRQGLGDEQYF | TGCGCCAGCAGCCAGCGACAGGGCCTCGGGGACGAGCAGTACTTC
TRBJ1-2 | many | NA | TRBV5-6 | CASSLSDRRYTF | TGTGCCAGCAGCTTGTCAGACAGACGCTACACCTTC